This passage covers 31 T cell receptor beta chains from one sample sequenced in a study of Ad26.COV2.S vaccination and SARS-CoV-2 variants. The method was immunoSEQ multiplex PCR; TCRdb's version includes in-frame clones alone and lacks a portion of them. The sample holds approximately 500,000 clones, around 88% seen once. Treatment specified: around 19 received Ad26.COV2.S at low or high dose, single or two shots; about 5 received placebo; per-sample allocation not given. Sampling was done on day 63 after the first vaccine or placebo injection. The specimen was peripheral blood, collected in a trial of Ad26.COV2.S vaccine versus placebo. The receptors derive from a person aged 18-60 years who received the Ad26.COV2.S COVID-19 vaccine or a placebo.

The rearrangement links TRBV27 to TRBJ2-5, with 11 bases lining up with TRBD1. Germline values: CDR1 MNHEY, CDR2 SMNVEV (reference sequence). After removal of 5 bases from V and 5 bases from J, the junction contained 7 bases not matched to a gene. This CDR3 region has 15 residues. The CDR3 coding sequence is TGTGCCAGCAGTCCACGGGACAGGGGGGAGGAGACCCAGTACTTC. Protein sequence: CASSPRDRGEETQYF.

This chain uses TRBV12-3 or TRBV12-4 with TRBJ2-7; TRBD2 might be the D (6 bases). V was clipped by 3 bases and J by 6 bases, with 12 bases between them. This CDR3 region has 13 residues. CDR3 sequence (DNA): TGTGCCAGCAGTTTCCCGAACGGGGGCGAGCAGTACTTC. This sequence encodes CASSFPNGGEQYF.

CDR3 residues: CASSSGTRGETQYF. In DNA form, the CDR3 reads TGCGCCAGCAGCTCTGGGACTAGAGGAGAGACCCAGTACTTC. The V and J genes are TRBV5-1 and TRBJ2-5, with TRBD2 matching 8 bases. With 3 bases clipped from V and 4 bases from J, the junction kept 5 bases outside the gene matches. The CDR3 has 14 amino acids. Germline V CDR1 and CDR2: SGHRS, YFSETQ.

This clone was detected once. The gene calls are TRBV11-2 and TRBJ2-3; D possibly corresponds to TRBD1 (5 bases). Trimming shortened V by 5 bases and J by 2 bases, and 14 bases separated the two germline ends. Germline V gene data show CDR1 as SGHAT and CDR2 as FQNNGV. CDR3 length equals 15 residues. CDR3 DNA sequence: TGTGCCAGCAGCACCGCAACAGGTTACACAGATACGCAGTATTTT. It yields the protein CASSTATGYTDTQYF.

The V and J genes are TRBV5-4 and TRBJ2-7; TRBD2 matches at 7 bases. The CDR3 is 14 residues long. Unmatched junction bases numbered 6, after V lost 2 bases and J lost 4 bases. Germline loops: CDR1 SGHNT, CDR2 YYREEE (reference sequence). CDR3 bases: TGTGCCAGCAGCTTAGGGAGCGGGAATTACGAGCAGTACTTC. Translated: CASSLGSGNYEQYF. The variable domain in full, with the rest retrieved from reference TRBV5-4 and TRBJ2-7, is ETGVTQSPTHLIKTRGQQVTLRCSSQSGHNTVSWYQQALGQGPQFIFQYYREEENGRGNFPPRFSGLQFPNYSSELNVNALELDDSALYLCASSLGSGNYEQYFGPGTRLTVT.

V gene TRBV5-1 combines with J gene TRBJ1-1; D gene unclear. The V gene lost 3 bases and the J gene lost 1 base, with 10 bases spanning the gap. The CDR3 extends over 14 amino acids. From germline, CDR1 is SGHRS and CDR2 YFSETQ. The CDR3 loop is CASSSGGGNTEAFF. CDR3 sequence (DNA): TGCGCCAGCAGCTCCGGCGGTGGGAACACTGAAGCTTTCTTT.

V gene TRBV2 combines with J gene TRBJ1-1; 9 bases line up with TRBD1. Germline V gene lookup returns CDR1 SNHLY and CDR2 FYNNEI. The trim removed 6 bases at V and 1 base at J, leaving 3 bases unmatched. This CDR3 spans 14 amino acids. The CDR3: CASRGTGRNTEAFF. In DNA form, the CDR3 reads TGTGCCAGCAGGGGGACAGGGAGGAACACTGAAGCTTTCTTT.

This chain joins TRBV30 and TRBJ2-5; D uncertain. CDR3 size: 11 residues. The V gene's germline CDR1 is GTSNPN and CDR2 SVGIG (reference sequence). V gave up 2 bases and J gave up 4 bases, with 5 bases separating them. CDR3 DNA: TGTGCCTGGAGTACGTCAGAGACCCAGTACTTC. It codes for CAWSTSETQYF.

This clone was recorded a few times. In DNA, the CDR3 is TGTGCCAGCAGCGAGGGACAGGGGGCGATTGAGACCCAGTACTTC. Its protein product is CASSEGQGAIETQYF. The chain recombines TRBV7-9 with TRBJ2-5; 12 bases line up with TRBD1. The CDR3 is 15 amino acids. Germline assignment: CDR1 SEHNR and CDR2 FQNEAQ (reference sequence). After removal of 5 bases from V and 5 bases from J, the junction contained 6 bases not matched to a gene.

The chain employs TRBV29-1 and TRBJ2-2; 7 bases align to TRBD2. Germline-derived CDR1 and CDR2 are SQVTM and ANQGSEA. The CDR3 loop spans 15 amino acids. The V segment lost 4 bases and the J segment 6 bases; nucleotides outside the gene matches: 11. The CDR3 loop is CSVGARGDRSGELFF. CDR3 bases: TGCAGCGTTGGTGCTCGGGGGGATAGATCCGGGGAGCTGTTTTTT.

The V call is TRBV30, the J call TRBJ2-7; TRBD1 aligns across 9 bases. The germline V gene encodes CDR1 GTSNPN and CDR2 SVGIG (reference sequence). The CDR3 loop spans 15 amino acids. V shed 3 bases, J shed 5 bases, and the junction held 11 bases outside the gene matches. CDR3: CAWRGGTGQGDEQYF. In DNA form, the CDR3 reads TGTGCCTGGAGAGGGGGCACGGGACAGGGTGACGAGCAGTACTTC.

DNA for the CDR3: TGTGCCACCAGCAGAGATTTGAGCGGGGGAGAGACCCAGTACTTC. Amino acid sequence: CATSRDLSGGETQYF. The V gene is TRBV15, the J gene TRBJ2-5, with TRBD2 identical over 8 bases. Germline assignment: CDR1 LNHNV and CDR2 YYDKDF (reference sequence). J gave up 4 bases and V 0 bases, and 4 bases lay outside the gene matches. This CDR3 is 15 amino acids long.

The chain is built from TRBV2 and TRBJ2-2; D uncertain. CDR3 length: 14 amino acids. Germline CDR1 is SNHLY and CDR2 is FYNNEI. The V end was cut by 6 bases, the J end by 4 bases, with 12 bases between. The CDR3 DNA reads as TGTGCCAGCAGAGAGCGATACGGCACCGGGGAGCTGTTTTTT. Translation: CASRERYGTGELFF.

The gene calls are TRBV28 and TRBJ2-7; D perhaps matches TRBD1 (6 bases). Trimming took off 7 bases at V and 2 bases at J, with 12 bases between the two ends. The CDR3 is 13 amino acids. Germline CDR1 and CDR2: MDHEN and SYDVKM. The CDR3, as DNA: TGTGCCAGCACCCTCACAGGGCCCTACGAGCAGTACTTC. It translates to CASTLTGPYEQYF.

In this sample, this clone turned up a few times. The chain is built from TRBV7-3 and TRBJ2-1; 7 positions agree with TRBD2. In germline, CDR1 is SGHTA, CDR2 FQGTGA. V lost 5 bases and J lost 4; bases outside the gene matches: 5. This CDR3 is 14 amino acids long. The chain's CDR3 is CASSNSGSYNEQFF. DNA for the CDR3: TGTGCCAGCAGCAATAGCGGGTCTTACAATGAGCAGTTCTTC.

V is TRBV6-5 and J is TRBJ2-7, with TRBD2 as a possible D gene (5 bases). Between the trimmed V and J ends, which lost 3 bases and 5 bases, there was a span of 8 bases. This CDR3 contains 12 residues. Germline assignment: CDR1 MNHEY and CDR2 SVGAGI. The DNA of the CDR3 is TGTGCCAGCAGTTATGGGCGGGACGAGCAGTACTTC. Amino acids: CASSYGRDEQYF.

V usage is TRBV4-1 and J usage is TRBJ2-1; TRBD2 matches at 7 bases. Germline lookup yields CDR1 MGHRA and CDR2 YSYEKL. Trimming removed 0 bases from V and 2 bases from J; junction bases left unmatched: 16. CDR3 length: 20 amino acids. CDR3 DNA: TGCGCCAGCAGCCAAGATGAAATCGGCGGGAGATTACAGCCCTACAATGAGCAGTTCTTC. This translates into CASSQDEIGGRLQPYNEQFF.

In DNA form, the CDR3 reads TGTGCCAGCAGCCCCTCGGGACAGGCCTACGAGCAGTACTTC. This translates into CASSPSGQAYEQYF. The genes are TRBV4-2 and TRBJ2-7; 8 bases map to TRBD1. Germline loops: CDR1 LGHNA, CDR2 YNFKEQ. V gave up 4 bases and J gave up 2 bases; unmatched junction bases: 4. The CDR3 extends over 14 amino acids.

The CDR3 here is CAWSRYRSRNTGELFF. The CDR3, as DNA: TGTGCCTGGAGTAGGTACCGGTCCCGGAACACCGGGGAGCTGTTTTTT. This chain links TRBV30 with TRBJ2-2; D call uncertain. Looked up from germline, CDR1 is GTSNPN and CDR2 is SVGIG (reference sequence). There are 16 residues in the CDR3. Deletions cut 2 bases from V and 1 base from J, with 14 bases between.

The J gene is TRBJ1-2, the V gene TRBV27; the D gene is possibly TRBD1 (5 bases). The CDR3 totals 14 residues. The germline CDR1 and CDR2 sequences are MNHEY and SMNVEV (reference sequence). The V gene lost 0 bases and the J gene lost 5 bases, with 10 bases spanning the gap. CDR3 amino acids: CASSLSWGGYGYTF. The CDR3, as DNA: TGTGCCAGCAGTTTATCGTGGGGGGGGTATGGCTACACCTTC.

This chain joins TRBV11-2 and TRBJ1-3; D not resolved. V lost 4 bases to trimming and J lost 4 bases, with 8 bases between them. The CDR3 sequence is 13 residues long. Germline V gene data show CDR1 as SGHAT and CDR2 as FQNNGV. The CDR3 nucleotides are TGTGCCAGCAGCTACCTCCAAGGAAACACCATATATTTT. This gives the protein CASSYLQGNTIYF.

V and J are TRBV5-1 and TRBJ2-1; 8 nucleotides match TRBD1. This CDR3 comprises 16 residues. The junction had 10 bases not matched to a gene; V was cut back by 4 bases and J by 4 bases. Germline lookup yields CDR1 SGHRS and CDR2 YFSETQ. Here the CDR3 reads CASSPSPGQDYNEQFF. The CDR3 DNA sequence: TGCGCCAGCAGCCCATCCCCGGGACAGGATTACAATGAGCAGTTCTTC.

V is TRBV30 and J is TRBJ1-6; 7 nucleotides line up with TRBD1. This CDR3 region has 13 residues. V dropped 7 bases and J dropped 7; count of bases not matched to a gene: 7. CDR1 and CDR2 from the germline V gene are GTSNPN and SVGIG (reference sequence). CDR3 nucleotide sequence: TGTGCCTCTCAGGGGGACACCAATTCACCCCTCCACTTT. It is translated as CASQGDTNSPLHF.

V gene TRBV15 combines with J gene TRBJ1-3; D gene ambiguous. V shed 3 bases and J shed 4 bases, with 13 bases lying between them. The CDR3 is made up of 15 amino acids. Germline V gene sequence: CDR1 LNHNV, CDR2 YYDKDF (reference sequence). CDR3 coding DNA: TGTGCCACCAGCAGGGATTTCTTTCAGGGAAACACCATATATTTT. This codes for CATSRDFFQGNTIYF.

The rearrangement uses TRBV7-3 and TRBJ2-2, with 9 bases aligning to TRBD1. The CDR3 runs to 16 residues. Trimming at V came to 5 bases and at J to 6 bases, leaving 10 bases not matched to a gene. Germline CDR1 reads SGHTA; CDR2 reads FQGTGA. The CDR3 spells CASSLGTGSWAGELFF. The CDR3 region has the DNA TGTGCCAGCAGCCTCGGGACAGGGAGTTGGGCCGGGGAGCTGTTTTTT.

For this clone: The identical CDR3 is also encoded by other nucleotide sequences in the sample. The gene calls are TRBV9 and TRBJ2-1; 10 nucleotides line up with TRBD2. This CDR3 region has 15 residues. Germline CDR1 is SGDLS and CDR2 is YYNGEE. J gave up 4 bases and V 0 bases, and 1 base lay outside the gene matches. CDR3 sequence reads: CASSVELAGYNEQFF. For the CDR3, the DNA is TGTGCCAGCAGCGTAGAACTAGCGGGATACAATGAGCAGTTCTTC. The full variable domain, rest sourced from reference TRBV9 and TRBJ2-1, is DSGVTQTPKHLITATGQRVTLRCSPRSGDLSVYWYQQSLDQGLQFLIQYYNGEERAKGNILERFSAQQFPDLHSELNLSSLELGDSALYFCASSVELAGYNEQFFGPGTRLTVL.

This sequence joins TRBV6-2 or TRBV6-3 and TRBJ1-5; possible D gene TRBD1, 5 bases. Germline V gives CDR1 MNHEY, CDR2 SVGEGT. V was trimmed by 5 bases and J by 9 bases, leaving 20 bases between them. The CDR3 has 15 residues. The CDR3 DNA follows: TGTGCCAGCAGTCCGGGAACCCCTATGGGGCGGCCCCAGCATTTT. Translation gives CASSPGTPMGRPQHF.

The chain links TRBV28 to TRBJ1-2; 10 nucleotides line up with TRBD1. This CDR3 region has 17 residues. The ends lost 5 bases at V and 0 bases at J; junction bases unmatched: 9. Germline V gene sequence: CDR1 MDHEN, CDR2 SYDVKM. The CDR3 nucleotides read TGTGCCAGCAGTGATCCGGGACAGGGGCCAACTAACTATGGCTACACCTTC. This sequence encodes CASSDPGQGPTNYGYTF.

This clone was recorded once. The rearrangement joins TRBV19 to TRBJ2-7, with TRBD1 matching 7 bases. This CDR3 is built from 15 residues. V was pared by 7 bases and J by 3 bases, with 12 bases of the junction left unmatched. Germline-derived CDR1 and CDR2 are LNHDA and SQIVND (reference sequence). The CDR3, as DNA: TGTGCCAGTAACCCGGGACAGCTAGGCCACTACGAGCAGTACTTC. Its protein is CASNPGQLGHYEQYF.

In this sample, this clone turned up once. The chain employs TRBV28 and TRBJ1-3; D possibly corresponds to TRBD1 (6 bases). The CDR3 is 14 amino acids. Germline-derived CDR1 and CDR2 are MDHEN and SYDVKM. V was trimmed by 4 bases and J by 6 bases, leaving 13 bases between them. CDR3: CASSSAGASNTIYF. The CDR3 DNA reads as TGTGCCAGCAGTTCTGCAGGGGCCTCAAACACCATATATTTT.

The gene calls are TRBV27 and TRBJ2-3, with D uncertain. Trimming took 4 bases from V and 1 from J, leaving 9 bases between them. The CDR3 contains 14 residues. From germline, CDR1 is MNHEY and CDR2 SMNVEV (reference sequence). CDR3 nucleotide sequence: TGTGCCAGCAGTTATCGGAGCCGCACAGATACGCAGTATTTT. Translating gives CASSYRSRTDTQYF.